These T cell receptor beta chains were read from a single sample in a study of blood T cell repertoires in COVID-19. Assay used: immunoSEQ multiplex PCR; TCRdb lists only in-frame clones, some missing. The table lists about 82,000 clones, 80% to 90% of them singletons, with approximately 15% in the top ten. The sample was peripheral blood. All receptors derive from a woman in her sixties or seventies with acute or convalescent COVID-19. The CDR3 runs from the conserved cysteine through the conserved F or W. A D gene is named only where the DNA matches it firmly. Clone size is not always given. Where it is, it says once, few, many or a class for expanded clones.

d_call clone_size j_call v_call cdr3_aa cdr3_nt
TRBD1 once TRBJ2-3 TRBV29-1 CSVPDRRLNSDTQYF TGCAGCGTTCCGGACAGGAGGCTGAATTCAGATACGCAGTATTTT
TRBD2 few TRBJ2-7 TRBV27 CASSPDSLLAGGSPGDEQYF TGTGCCAGCAGTCCCGACTCTTTATTAGCGGGAGGTTCCCCTGGGGACGAGCAGTACTTC
TRBD2 - TRBJ2-2 TRBV10-3 CAVKILAGRAGELFF TGTGCCGTCAAAATACTAGCGGGAAGGGCCGGGGAGCTGTTTTTT
- - TRBJ2-3 TRBV12-3/TRBV12-4 CASSRPGADTQYF TGTGCCAGCAGTCGCCCCGGAGCAGATACGCAGTATTTT
- - TRBJ1-1 TRBV30 CAWRAHRVNTEAFF TGTGCCTGGAGGGCTCACAGGGTGAACACTGAAGCTTTCTTT
- - TRBJ1-6 TRBV28 CASSLPTENSPLHF TGTGCCAGCAGTTTACCGACAGAGAATTCACCCCTCCACTTT
- - TRBJ2-7 TRBV2 CASSAELHEQYF TGTGCCAGCAGTGCCGAACTCCACGAGCAGTACTTC
TRBD1 - TRBJ1-4 TRBV5-1 CASSGTGMANEKLFF TGCGCCAGCAGCGGGACAGGGATGGCTAATGAAAAACTGTTTTTT
TRBD1 - TRBJ1-4 TRBV30 CAWSARTGEGEKLFF TGTGCCTGGAGTGCCAGGACAGGGGAGGGTGAAAAACTGTTTTTT
- - TRBJ1-3 TRBV5-6 CASSSTGRGSGNTIYF TGTGCCAGCTCATCTACGGGGCGGGGCTCTGGAAACACCATATATTTT
TRBD2 - TRBJ2-1 TRBV24-1 CATSDGLAGPTGNDEQFF TGTGCCACCAGTGATGGACTAGCGGGCCCCACTGGGAACGATGAGCAGTTCTTC
- - TRBJ1-2 TRBV7-9 CASSLDSVYGYTF TGTGCCAGCAGCTTAGATTCAGTCTATGGCTACACCTTC
- - TRBJ1-5 TRBV6-1 CASSEGANVQPQHF TGTGCCAGCAGTGAGGGGGCGAATGTTCAGCCCCAGCATTTT
TRBD2 - TRBJ2-1 TRBV4-1 CASSHILGGTSGSFSYEQFF TGCGCCAGCAGCCACATCCTGGGGGGGACTAGCGGGAGTTTCTCATATGAGCAGTTCTTC
TRBD1 - TRBJ1-1 TRBV6-5 CASSRKTGEYGEAFF TGTGCCAGCAGTCGAAAGACAGGGGAGTATGGTGAAGCTTTCTTT
- few TRBJ2-1 TRBV6-5 CASSYSGHSYNEQFF TGTGCCAGCAGTTACTCGGGGCACTCCTACAATGAGCAGTTCTTC
- - TRBJ1-2 TRBV27 CASSLWGAGSGYTF TGTGCCAGCAGTTTATGGGGAGCTGGCAGTGGCTACACCTTC
- once TRBJ1-1 TRBV4-3 CASSLAQAREAFF TGCGCCAGCAGCCTTGCACAGGCACGAGAAGCTTTCTTT
- few TRBJ2-1 TRBV10-3 CAIRRDKMTDEQFF TGTGCCATCAGAAGGGACAAGATGACCGATGAGCAGTTCTTC
TRBD1 - TRBJ1-1 TRBV6-5 CASGTGNTEAFF TGTGCCAGCGGGACAGGGAACACTGAAGCTTTCTTT
- - TRBJ1-2 TRBV30 CAWSVQYYGYTF TGTGCCTGGAGTGTACAGTACTATGGCTACACCTTC
TRBD1 once TRBJ2-1 TRBV10-3 CAISEATGVGYNEQFF TGTGCCATCAGTGAGGCCACAGGGGTGGGCTACAATGAGCAGTTCTTC
- - TRBJ1-6 TRBV3-1/TRBV3-2 CASSQDGATSPLHF TGTGCCAGCAGCCAAGATGGGGCTACCTCACCCCTCCACTTT
- once TRBJ2-4 TRBV11-3 CASSFEGGTKNIQYF TGTGCCAGCAGCTTCGAGGGGGGGACCAAAAACATTCAGTACTTC
TRBD1 - TRBJ1-4 TRBV6-4 CATHLRDRGSKLFF TGTGCCACCCACCTCCGGGACAGGGGTTCGAAACTGTTTTTT
- - TRBJ1-2 TRBV19 CASSTPQGIGYGYTF TGTGCCAGTAGTACTCCACAGGGAATCGGGTATGGCTACACCTTC
TRBD2 - TRBJ2-7 TRBV2 CASKSERGSYEQYF TGTGCCAGCAAGAGCGAGCGGGGGTCCTACGAGCAGTACTTC
TRBD1 - TRBJ1-3 TRBV19 CASMEGQARNTIYF TGTGCCAGCATGGAGGGACAGGCCCGAAACACCATATATTTT
- - TRBJ2-3 TRBV7-9 CASSLAQDTQYF TGTGCCAGCAGCTTAGCTCAGGATACGCAGTATTTT
- - TRBJ2-3 TRBV4-2 CASSQIGGGGTDTQYF TGTGCCAGCAGCCAAATCGGAGGCGGGGGCACAGATACGCAGTATTTT
TRBD1 - TRBJ1-5 TRBV18 CASTRDRGEPQHF TGTGCCAGCACTCGGGACAGGGGTGAGCCCCAGCATTTT
TRBD1 - TRBJ1-4 TRBV9 CASSATGGEGEKLFF TGTGCCAGCAGCGCGACAGGGGGCGAGGGTGAAAAACTGTTTTTT
- few TRBJ2-2 TRBV5-1 CASSQTTPSWELFF TGCGCCAGCAGCCAGACTACTCCCTCGTGGGAGCTGTTTTTT
TRBD1 - TRBJ1-1 TRBV18 CASSQTGGTEAFF TGTGCCAGCTCACAAACAGGGGGCACTGAAGCTTTCTTT
- - TRBJ2-5 TRBV11-2 CASSLGTGLETQYF TGTGCCAGCAGCTTAGGAACCGGGTTGGAGACCCAGTACTTC
TRBD1 - TRBJ1-1 TRBV10-3 CAISVKGQDTEAFF TGTGCCATCAGCGTAAAAGGACAGGACACTGAAGCTTTCTTT
- - TRBJ2-7 TRBV7-7 CASSPLQGYEQYF TGTGCTAGCAGCCCATTACAGGGCTACGAGCAGTACTTC
TRBD2 - TRBJ2-1 TRBV5-1 CASRTGTSEYNEQFF TGCGCCAGCAGAACCGGGACTAGCGAGTACAATGAGCAGTTCTTC
- - TRBJ2-3 TRBV9 CASSVFDTLSTDTQYF TGTGCCAGCAGCGTGTTCGACACCCTTAGCACAGATACGCAGTATTTT
- - TRBJ2-1 TRBV5-1 CASSSSGTGNNEQFF TGCGCCAGCAGCTCATCCGGGACTGGAAACAATGAGCAGTTCTTC
- - TRBJ1-3 TRBV7-2 CASSLRTHLSGNTIYF TGTGCCAGCAGCCTTCGGACTCACCTTTCTGGAAACACCATATATTTT